These 32 T cell receptor beta chains were sequenced from one sample in a study of blood T cell repertoires in COVID-19. The data were produced by immunoSEQ multiplex PCR, yet TCRdb's version contains in-frame clones alone and is incomplete. The repertoire holds 150,000 or so clones, with about 85% as singletons. Sequencing was carried out using peripheral blood. Receptors were obtained from a man between 18 and 29 years old with acute or convalescent COVID-19.

This clone has only one observation. The rearrangement links TRBV12-3 or TRBV12-4 to TRBJ1-2, with D possibly TRBD1 on 5 matching bases. The CDR3 runs 13 residues. V was shortened by 3 bases and J by 8 bases, with 13 bases between the two germline ends. DNA of the CDR3: TGTGCCAGCAGTTTGGGCCAGGGATCGGGCTACACCTTC. This encodes CASSLGQGSGYTF.

The genes are TRBV7-3 and TRBJ1-1, with D maybe TRBD1 (5 bases). Germline CDR1 SGHTA, CDR2 FQGTGA. V lost 5 bases and J 1 base, leaving 8 bases between the germline ends. The CDR3 has 13 residues. DNA for the CDR3: TGTGCCAGCAGCACGACAGCGAACACTGAAGCTTTCTTT. Translated: CASSTTANTEAFF.

The V and J genes are TRBV7-8 and TRBJ1-4; 9 nucleotides match TRBD1. Germline V lookup: CDR1 SGHVS, CDR2 FQNEAQ. Trimming removed 3 bases from V and 5 bases from J; junction bases left unmatched: 10. The CDR3 runs to 17 residues. CDR3 sequence (DNA): TGTGCCAGCAGCTTGGGACAGGGCCGAACCCACAATGAAAAACTGTTTTTT. Translated, it gives CASSLGQGRTHNEKLFF.

The chain recombines TRBV5-8 with TRBJ2-7; 9 nucleotides agree with TRBD1. The V and J ends lost 4 bases and 3 bases, in that order; junction bases with no gene match: 8. Germline values: CDR1 SGHTS, CDR2 YDEGEE. CDR3 size: 15 residues. The CDR3 DNA reads as TGTGCCAGCAGCCGCGCCGGGACAGGGTACTACGAGCAGTACTTC. The encoded protein is CASSRAGTGYYEQYF.

This sequence joins TRBV11-2 and TRBJ1-4; 10 bases match TRBD1. Germline trimming cut 2 bases from V and 7 bases from J; bases unmatched to any gene: 4. The V gene's germline CDR1 is SGHAT and CDR2 FQNNGV. The CDR3 totals 15 residues. The CDR3 sequence: CASSLTTGGREKLFF. CDR3 DNA: TGTGCCAGCAGCTTAACGACAGGGGGCCGTGAAAAACTGTTTTTT.

J is TRBJ1-6 and V is TRBV9, with D uncertain. V was pared by 0 bases and J by 5 bases, with 9 bases between. CDR3 length: 15 amino acids. The germline CDR1 and CDR2 sequences are SGDLS and YYNGEE. The CDR3 reads CASSVGRLDNSPLHF. As DNA, the CDR3 is TGTGCCAGCAGCGTAGGCAGGTTGGATAATTCACCCCTCCACTTT.

The chain carries TRBV5-1 and TRBJ1-2, with 10 bases matching TRBD1. The CDR3 is made up of 16 amino acids. With V trimmed by 4 bases and J by 0 bases, 6 bases remained unmatched. The germline gives CDR1 SGHRS, CDR2 YFSETQ. The CDR3 DNA reads TGCGCCAGCAGCCAGACAGGGGGCAAAGCTAACTATGGCTACACCTTC. This gives the protein CASSQTGGKANYGYTF. Variable domain in full (rest from reference TRBV5-1 and TRBJ1-2): KAGVTQTPRYLIKTRGQQVTLSCSPISGHRSVSWYQQTPGQGLQFLFEYFSETQRNKGNFPGRFSGRQFSNSRSEMNVSTLELGDSALYLCASSQTGGKANYGYTFGSGTRLTVV.

The chain combines TRBV5-1 with TRBJ2-7; the D gene is possibly TRBD1 (6 bases). Trimming removed 0 bases from V and 6 bases from J, with 16 bases in between. CDR3 size: 15 residues. Germline loops: CDR1 SGHRS, CDR2 YFSETQ. CDR3 in amino acids: CASSLGGTGSGEQYF. Here the CDR3 DNA reads TGCGCCAGCAGCTTGGGGGGAACAGGGTCGGGCGAGCAGTACTTC.

The chain couples TRBV5-4 to TRBJ2-1; possible D gene TRBD2, 5 bases. From germline, CDR1 is SGHNT and CDR2 YYREEE (reference sequence). Trimming pared 1 base from V and 7 bases from J, leaving 18 bases between. The CDR3 totals 16 residues. CDR3 residues: CASSLSASPEMNEQFF. DNA of the CDR3: TGTGCCAGCAGCTTGTCGGCTAGCCCCGAAATGAATGAGCAGTTCTTC.

This rearrangement joins TRBV19 to TRBJ2-1; TRBD1 matches at 10 bases. From germline, CDR1 is LNHDA and CDR2 SQIVND (reference sequence). V shed 10 bases, J shed 9 bases, and the junction held 6 bases outside the gene matches. This CDR3 comprises 12 residues. The CDR3 sequence is CAIGTGVSEQFF. The CDR3 nucleotides read TGTGCCATTGGGACAGGGGTAAGTGAGCAGTTCTTC.

The gene calls are TRBV28 and TRBJ1-1; D unresolved. Germline V lookup: CDR1 MDHEN, CDR2 SYDVKM. The V end lost 5 bases, the J end lost 4 bases, and 8 bases lay between the germline ends. This CDR3 is built from 12 residues. The CDR3 nucleotides read TGTGCCAGCAGTCTACAGACCACTGAAGCTTTCTTT. It codes for CASSLQTTEAFF.

The genes are TRBV7-8 and TRBJ1-2; tentatively, D is TRBD1 (5 bases). There are 15 residues in the CDR3. V was trimmed by 4 bases and J by 3 bases, leaving 15 bases between them. The germline CDR1 and CDR2 sequences are SGHVS and FQNEAQ. The CDR3 DNA sequence: TGTGCCAGCAGCTCTGACAGACTTGGGGACTATGGCTACACCTTC. Protein: CASSSDRLGDYGYTF.

This chain links TRBV4-1 with TRBJ2-4, with D possibly TRBD1 on 6 matching bases. The CDR3 has 18 residues. Looked up from germline, CDR1 is MGHRA and CDR2 is YSYEKL. The V gene lost 2 bases and the J gene lost 0 bases, with 17 bases spanning the gap. CDR3 in amino acids: CASSQTSTGTQAKNIQYF. The DNA of the CDR3 is TGCGCCAGCAGCCAAACCTCAACCGGGACACAAGCCAAAAACATTCAGTACTTC.

This chain uses TRBV12-5 with TRBJ1-1; D gene unclear. Germline V gene sequence: CDR1 LGHNT, CDR2 FRNRAP. The CDR3 length is 13 residues. V lost 6 bases to trimming and J lost 2 bases, with 10 bases between them. The CDR3 spells CASGYRENTEAFF. The CDR3 DNA follows: TGTGCTAGTGGCTACCGGGAAAACACTGAAGCTTTCTTT.

The chain joins TRBV3-1 (or the pseudogene TRBV3-2) to TRBJ2-2; D remains ambiguous. The CDR3 loop spans 15 amino acids. V was cut by 4 bases and J by 0 bases, with 9 bases left in between. In germline, CDR1 is LGHDT, CDR2 YNNKEL (reference sequence). The CDR3: CASSPQAPNTGELFF. The CDR3 bases are TGTGCCAGCAGCCCGCAGGCCCCGAACACCGGGGAGCTGTTTTTT.

V usage is TRBV2 and J usage is TRBJ2-7; 7 bases map to TRBD1. The V and J ends lost 2 bases and 2 bases, in that order; junction bases with no gene match: 6. Germline lookup yields CDR1 SNHLY and CDR2 FYNNEI. The CDR3 is made up of 15 amino acids. The CDR3 loop reads CASSETGQETYEQYV. Written as DNA, the CDR3 is TGTGCCAGCAGTGAAACCGGACAGGAAACCTACGAGCAGTACGTC.

This sequence joins TRBV19 and TRBJ1-1, with TRBD1 identical over 7 bases. Germline CDR1 is LNHDA and CDR2 is SQIVND (reference sequence). V was pared by 4 bases and J by 5 bases, with 13 bases of the junction left unmatched. The CDR3 runs to 16 residues. The CDR3 DNA sequence: TGTGCCAGTAGTACCGACAGGGACGCTTTGGTAACTGAAGCTTTCTTT. It translates to CASSTDRDALVTEAFF.

The V gene is TRBV5-1, the J gene TRBJ1-6, with 10 bases matching TRBD1. The CDR3 spans 17 residues. Germline CDR1 is SGHRS and CDR2 is YFSETQ. Unmatched junction bases numbered 10, after V lost 4 bases and J lost 6 bases. CDR3 region: CASSPVGTGAANSPLHF. DNA of the CDR3: TGCGCCAGCAGCCCCGTAGGGACAGGGGCGGCTAATTCACCCCTCCACTTT.

The chain is built from TRBV19 and TRBJ1-2, with 9 bases that match TRBD1. This CDR3 contains 15 residues. V shed 5 bases and J 7 bases; nucleotides not matched to a gene: 11. CDR1 and CDR2 (germline): LNHDA, SQIVND (reference sequence). CDR3 loop: CASSPRDRVPAGYTF. Written as DNA, the CDR3 is TGTGCCAGTAGTCCGCGGGACAGGGTGCCCGCTGGCTACACCTTC.

The sample holds a few counts of this clone. The chain carries TRBV6-5 and TRBJ1-2, with TRBD1 identical over 9 bases. CDR1 MNHEY and CDR2 SVGAGI come from the germline V gene. Unmatched junction bases numbered 12, after V lost 8 bases and J lost 5 bases. This CDR3 is built from 15 residues. As DNA, the CDR3 is TGTGCCAGCGATACAGGGGGCGCTTATCCATATGGCTACACCTTC. Its translation is CASDTGGAYPYGYTF.

The chain links TRBV18 to TRBJ1-5, with 7 bases that match TRBD1. The CDR3 totals 17 residues. Germline lookup yields CDR1 KGHSH and CDR2 LQKENI. V lost 5 bases and J lost 0; bases outside the gene matches: 10. CDR3 region: CASSTGQASYSNQPQHF. The CDR3 DNA sequence: TGTGCCAGCTCAACAGGACAGGCCTCTTATAGCAATCAGCCCCAGCATTTT.

This clone has just one count. The V call is TRBV6-1, the J call TRBJ2-7, with D possibly being TRBD1 (6 bases). The CDR3 contains 14 residues. Germline loops: CDR1 MNHNS, CDR2 SASEGT. The V end was cut by 3 bases, the J end by 3 bases, with 12 bases between. In DNA form, the CDR3 reads TGTGCCAGCAGTGAGAGGGGGAGCCGCTACGAGCAGTACGTC. This translates into CASSERGSRYEQYV.

The V gene is TRBV5-1, the J gene TRBJ2-2; D not resolved. Trimming left V 7 bases short and J 0 bases short, with 13 bases between. This CDR3 spans 15 amino acids. The germline V gene encodes CDR1 SGHRS and CDR2 YFSETQ. The CDR3 loop is CASRLEAANTGELFF. CDR3 nucleotide sequence: TGCGCCAGCCGTTTGGAAGCCGCGAACACCGGGGAGCTGTTTTTT.

This clone appeared a single time. This chain uses TRBV14 with TRBJ2-7; no reliable D call. Germline loops: CDR1 SGHDN, CDR2 FVKESK. V dropped 0 bases and J dropped 0 bases, with 9 bases sitting between them. CDR3 length: 15 amino acids. The CDR3 region is CASSQDENLSYEQYF. CDR3 DNA: TGTGCCAGCAGCCAAGACGAGAACCTCTCCTACGAGCAGTACTTC.

The V and J genes are TRBV2 and TRBJ1-4; D perhaps matches TRBD1 (6 bases). Germline CDR1 reads SNHLY; CDR2 reads FYNNEI. The CDR3 totals 15 residues. Trimming pared 6 bases from V and 8 bases from J, leaving 19 bases between. CDR3 residues: CASRDTGHQLEKLFF. The CDR3 DNA reads as TGTGCCAGCAGAGATACGGGACACCAATTGGAAAAACTGTTTTTT.

The V call is TRBV28, the J call TRBJ1-1; perhaps TRBD1 as D (5 bases). This CDR3 has 15 amino acids. CDR1 is MDHEN and CDR2 is SYDVKM in the germline V gene. The V gene lost 7 bases and the J gene lost 1 base, with 16 bases spanning the gap. The CDR3 bases are TGTGCCAGCACCTCGGGGGGGGTTACGAACACTGAAGCTTTCTTT. This codes for CASTSGGVTNTEAFF.

The rearrangement links TRBV3-1 (or the pseudogene TRBV3-2) to TRBJ1-4; D is uncertain. CDR3 length: 16 residues. The germline V and J ends were trimmed by 0 bases and 0 bases, with 8 bases remaining between them. Germline loops: CDR1 LGHDT, CDR2 YNNKEL (reference sequence). CDR3 nucleotides: TGTGCCAGCAGCCAAGACAGTTTTGCAACTAATGAAAAACTGTTTTTT. Translation gives CASSQDSFATNEKLFF.

The chain carries TRBV11-2 and TRBJ1-1, with D uncertain. V was cut by 6 bases and J by 7 bases, with 18 bases left in between. This CDR3 is 14 amino acids long. Germline loops: CDR1 SGHAT, CDR2 FQNNGV. CDR3 protein: CASRDSGGLIEAFF. The DNA for the CDR3 is TGTGCCAGCAGGGATAGCGGAGGCCTTATTGAAGCTTTCTTT.

V and J are TRBV7-9 and TRBJ2-3, with D unresolved. Germline-derived CDR1 and CDR2 are SEHNR and FQNEAQ (reference sequence). Between the trimmed V and J ends, which lost 4 bases and 0 bases, there was a span of 11 bases. This CDR3 has 15 amino acids. The CDR3 loop reads CASSSERSSTDTQYF. The DNA for the CDR3 is TGTGCCAGCAGCTCAGAGCGATCTAGCACAGATACGCAGTATTTT.

The rearrangement uses TRBV6-4 and TRBJ2-2; 9 bases line up with TRBD1. The J segment lost 7 bases and the V segment lost 0 bases, leaving 3 bases of the junction unmatched. CDR3 length: 15 amino acids. The germline gives CDR1 MRHNA, CDR2 SNTAGT. The CDR3 sequence: CASSDSTTGGGELFF. CDR3 in DNA: TGTGCCAGCAGTGACTCGACGACAGGGGGCGGGGAGCTGTTTTTT.

V is TRBV12-3 or TRBV12-4 and J is TRBJ1-5; the D is unclear. CDR3 length equals 12 residues. V lost 7 bases to trimming and J lost 11 bases, with 15 bases between them. DNA of the CDR3: TGTGCCAGCACCGTAGACGGGGTGACCCAGCATTTT. Amino acid sequence: CASTVDGVTQHF.

There are a few counts of this clone. The chain is built from TRBV5-4 and TRBJ2-1; TRBD1 matches 8 bases. There are 17 residues in the CDR3. Germline V gene lookup returns CDR1 SGHNT and CDR2 YYREEE (reference sequence). After removal of 4 bases from V and 0 bases from J, the junction contained 9 bases not matched to a gene. CDR3 residues: CASSTGTGVPSYNEQFF. DNA for the CDR3: TGTGCCAGCAGCACCGGGACAGGTGTCCCCTCCTACAATGAGCAGTTCTTC.